The source of this TCR beta chain is a study of early T cells in non-severe SARS-CoV-2 infection. Study context: Sequencing used unsorted whole-blood bulk RNA, so chains lack pairing. Overall study findings and caveats: VDJdb matching, biased toward anti-spike CD8 responses, missed private and CD4 specificities.

Attached unique molecular identifiers marked individual cDNA molecules. MiXCR was run by TCRdb on the 5' RACE reads, yielding one entry per CDR3 protein. This sample has tens of thousands of distinct CDR3 sequences, with just under 4.5% found just once. This clonotype was detected many times. Its antigen is currently unknown. The sequence derives from an adult who was a healthcare worker with PCR-confirmed SARS-CoV-2 infection or an uninfected control (not recorded which). The specimen was whole blood.

CDR3 DNA sequence: TGTGCCATCAGTGTGGGACAGGACTACTCTGGGGCCAACGTCCTGACTTTC. Translating gives CAISVGQDYSGANVLTF. The chain links TRBV10-3 to TRBJ2-6; 8 bases map to TRBD1. The CDR3 sequence is 17 residues long. Germline CDR1 and CDR2: ENHRY and SYGVKD. V lost 4 bases and J lost 0; bases outside the gene matches: 5.